This T cell receptor beta chain was captured by sequencing in a study of low-dose radiotherapy and immunotherapy resistance in tumors. First-strand cDNA relied on TRAV- and TRBV-specific primers spanning alpha and beta chains. For amplifying TCRs, the PCR ran for around 20 cycles with Phusion, which was used together with a constant-region primer and the adapter on the V primers. TCRdb redid the calling of the reads with MiXCR, one entry per CDR3 protein. The data hold about 58,000 distinct CDR3 sequences, with 23% observed a single time. The time point was: after trial treatment. The treatment was: LDRT plus nivolumab, ipilimumab, low-dose cyclophosphamide and aspirin (RACIN trial). This clonotype was found many times. This CDR3 has 16 amino acids. With V trimmed by 8 bases and J by 8 bases, 16 bases remained unmatched.

The sample was PBMCs, taken after low-dose radiotherapy plus immunotherapy. This receptor was taken from a male donor with prostate cancer. The V and J genes are TRBV5-3 and TRBJ2-1, with 10 bases matching TRBD2. TRBV5-3 is reported as an ORF; its role is uncertain. CDR3 protein: CASSSLQAGGFDEQFF. In nucleotides, the CDR3 is TGTGCCAGCAGCAGCTTACAAGCGGGAGGGTTCGATGAGCAGTTCTTC.